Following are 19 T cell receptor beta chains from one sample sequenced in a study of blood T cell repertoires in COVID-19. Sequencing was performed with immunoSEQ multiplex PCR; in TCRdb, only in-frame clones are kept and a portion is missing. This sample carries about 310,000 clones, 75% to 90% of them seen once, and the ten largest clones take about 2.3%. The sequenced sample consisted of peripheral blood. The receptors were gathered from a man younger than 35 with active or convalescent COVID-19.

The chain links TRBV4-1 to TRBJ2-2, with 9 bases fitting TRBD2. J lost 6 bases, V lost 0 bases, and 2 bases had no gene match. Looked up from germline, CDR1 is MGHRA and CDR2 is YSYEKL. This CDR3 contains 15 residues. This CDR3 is CASSQDGGGAGELFF. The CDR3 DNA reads TGCGCCAGCAGCCAAGATGGCGGGGGGGCCGGGGAGCTGTTTTTT.

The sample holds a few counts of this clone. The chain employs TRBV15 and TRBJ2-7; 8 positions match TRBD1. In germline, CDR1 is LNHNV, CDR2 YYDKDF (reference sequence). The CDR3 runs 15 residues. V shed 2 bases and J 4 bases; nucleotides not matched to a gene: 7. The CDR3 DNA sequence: TGTGCCACCAGCAGACACGGACAGGGACTGTACGAGCAGTACTTC. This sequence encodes CATSRHGQGLYEQYF. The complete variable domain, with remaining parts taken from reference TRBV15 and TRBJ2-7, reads DAMVIQNPRYQVTQFGKPVTLSCSQTLNHNVMYWYQQKSSQAPKLLFHYYDKDFNNEADTPDNFQSRRPNTSFCFLDIRSPGLGDTAMYLCATSRHGQGLYEQYFGPGTRLTVT.

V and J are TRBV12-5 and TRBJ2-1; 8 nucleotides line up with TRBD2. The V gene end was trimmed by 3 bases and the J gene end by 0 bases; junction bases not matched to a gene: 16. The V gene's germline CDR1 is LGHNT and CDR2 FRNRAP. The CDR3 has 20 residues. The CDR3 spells CASGFKRGGLITGSYNEQFF. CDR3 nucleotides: TGTGCTAGTGGTTTCAAACGGGGGGGCCTTATAACAGGCTCCTACAATGAGCAGTTCTTC.

CDR3 in amino acids: CASSLRTSGGFRDEQFF. The CDR3 DNA is TGTGCCAGCAGCTTGAGGACTAGCGGGGGGTTCAGGGATGAGCAGTTCTTC. The chain is built from TRBV5-6 and TRBJ2-1; TRBD2 matches at 14 bases. The CDR3 spans 17 residues. V trimming: 1 base; J trimming: 8 bases; junction bases outside the gene matches: 8. Germline V gene lookup returns CDR1 SGHDT and CDR2 YYEEEE.

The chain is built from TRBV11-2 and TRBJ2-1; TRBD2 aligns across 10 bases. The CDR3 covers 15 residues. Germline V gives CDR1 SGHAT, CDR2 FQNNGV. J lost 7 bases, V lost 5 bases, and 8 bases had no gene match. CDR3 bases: TGTGCCAGCAGCGCCCGGACTAGCGGATTGAATGAGCAGTTCTTC. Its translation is CASSARTSGLNEQFF.

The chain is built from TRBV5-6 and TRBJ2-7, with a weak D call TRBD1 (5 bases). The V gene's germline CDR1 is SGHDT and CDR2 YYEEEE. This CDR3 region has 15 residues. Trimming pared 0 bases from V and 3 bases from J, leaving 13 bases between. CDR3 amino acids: CASSLAGRANYEQYF. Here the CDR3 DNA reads TGTGCCAGCAGCTTGGCGGGCAGGGCCAACTACGAGCAGTACTTC.

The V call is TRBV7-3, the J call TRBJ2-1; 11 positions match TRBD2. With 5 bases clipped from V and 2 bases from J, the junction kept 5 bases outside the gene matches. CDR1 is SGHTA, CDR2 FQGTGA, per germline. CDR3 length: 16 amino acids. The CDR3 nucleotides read TGTGCCAGCAGCCCAATAGCGGGAGGGCCCTACAATGAGCAGTTCTTC. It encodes CASSPIAGGPYNEQFF.

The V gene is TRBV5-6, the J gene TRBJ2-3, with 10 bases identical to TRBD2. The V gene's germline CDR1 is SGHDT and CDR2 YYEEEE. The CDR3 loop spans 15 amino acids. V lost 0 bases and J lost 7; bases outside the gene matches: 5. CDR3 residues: CASSLELAGVHTQYF. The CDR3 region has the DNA TGTGCCAGCAGCTTGGAGCTAGCGGGAGTCCATACGCAGTATTTT. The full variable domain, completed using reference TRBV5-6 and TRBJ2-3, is DAGVTQSPTHLIKTRGQQVTLRCSPKSGHDTVSWYQQALGQGPQFIFQYYEEEERQRGNFPDRFSGHQFPNYSSELNVNALLLGDSALYLCASSLELAGVHTQYFGPGTRLTVL.

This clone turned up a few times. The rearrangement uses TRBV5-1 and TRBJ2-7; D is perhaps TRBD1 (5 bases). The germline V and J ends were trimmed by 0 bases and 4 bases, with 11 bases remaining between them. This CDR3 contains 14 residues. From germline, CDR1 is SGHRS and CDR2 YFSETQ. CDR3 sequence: CASSLEGLSYEQYF. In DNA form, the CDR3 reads TGCGCCAGCAGCTTGGAGGGGCTCTCGTACGAGCAGTACTTC.

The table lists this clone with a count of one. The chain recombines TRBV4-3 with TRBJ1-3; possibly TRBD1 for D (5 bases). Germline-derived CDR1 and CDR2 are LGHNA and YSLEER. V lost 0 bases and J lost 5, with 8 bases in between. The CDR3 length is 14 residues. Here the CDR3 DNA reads TGCGCCAGCAGCCAAGACAGGGTTAGAAACACCATATATTTT. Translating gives CASSQDRVRNTIYF.

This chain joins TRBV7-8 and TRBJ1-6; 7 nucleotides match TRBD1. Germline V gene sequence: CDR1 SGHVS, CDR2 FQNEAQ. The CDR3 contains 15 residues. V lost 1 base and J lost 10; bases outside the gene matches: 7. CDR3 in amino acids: CASSLEGAGGSPLHF. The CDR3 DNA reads TGTGCCAGCAGCTTAGAGGGGGCAGGGGGATCACCCCTCCACTTT.

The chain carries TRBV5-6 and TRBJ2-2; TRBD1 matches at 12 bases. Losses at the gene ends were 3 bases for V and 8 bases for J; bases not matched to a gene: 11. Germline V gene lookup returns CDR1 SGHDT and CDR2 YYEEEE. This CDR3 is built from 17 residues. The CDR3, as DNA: TGTGCCAGCAGCTCGATCAAACCGGGACAGGGGGCGGGGGAGCTGTTTTTT. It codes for CASSSIKPGQGAGELFF.

The CDR3 is CASSQVGARSQHF. CDR3 bases: TGCGCCAGCAGCCAAGTAGGGGCTAGGTCCCAGCATTTT. J is TRBJ1-5 and V is TRBV4-1; a possible D gene is TRBD1 (5 bases). Trimming shortened V by 1 base and J by 11 bases, and 12 bases separated the two germline ends. CDR3 size: 13 residues. The germline V gene encodes CDR1 MGHRA and CDR2 YSYEKL.

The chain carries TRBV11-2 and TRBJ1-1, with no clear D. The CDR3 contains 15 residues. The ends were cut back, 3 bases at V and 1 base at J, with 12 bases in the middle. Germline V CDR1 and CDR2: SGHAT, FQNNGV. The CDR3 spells CASSFYPGPNTEAFF. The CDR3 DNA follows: TGTGCCAGCAGCTTTTATCCTGGGCCGAACACTGAAGCTTTCTTT.

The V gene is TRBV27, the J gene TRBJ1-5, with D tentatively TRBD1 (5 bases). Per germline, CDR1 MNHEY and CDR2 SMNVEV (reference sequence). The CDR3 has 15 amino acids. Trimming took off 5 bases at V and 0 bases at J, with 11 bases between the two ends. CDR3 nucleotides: TGTGCCAGCAGTCTAACAGGAGTTAGCAATCAGCCCCAGCATTTT. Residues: CASSLTGVSNQPQHF.

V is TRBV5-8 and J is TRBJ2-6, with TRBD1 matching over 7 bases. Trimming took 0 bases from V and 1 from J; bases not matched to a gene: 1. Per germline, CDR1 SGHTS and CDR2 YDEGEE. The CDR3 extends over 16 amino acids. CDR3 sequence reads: CASSLGQGSGANVLTF. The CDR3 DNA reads TGTGCCAGCAGCTTGGGACAGGGATCTGGGGCCAACGTCCTGACTTTC.

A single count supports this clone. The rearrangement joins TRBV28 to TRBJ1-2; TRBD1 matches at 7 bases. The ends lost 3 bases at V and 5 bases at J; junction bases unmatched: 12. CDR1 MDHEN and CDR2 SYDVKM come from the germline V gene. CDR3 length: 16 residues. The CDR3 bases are TGTGCCAGCAGTTTTAGTACAGGGGCCGGTCCGTATGGCTACACCTTC. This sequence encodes CASSFSTGAGPYGYTF.

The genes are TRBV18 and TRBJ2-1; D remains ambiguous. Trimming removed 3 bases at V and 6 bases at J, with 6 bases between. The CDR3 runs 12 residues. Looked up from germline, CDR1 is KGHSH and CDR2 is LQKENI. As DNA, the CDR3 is TGTGCCAGCTCACCTAGAATCAATGAGCAGTTCTTC. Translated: CASSPRINEQFF.

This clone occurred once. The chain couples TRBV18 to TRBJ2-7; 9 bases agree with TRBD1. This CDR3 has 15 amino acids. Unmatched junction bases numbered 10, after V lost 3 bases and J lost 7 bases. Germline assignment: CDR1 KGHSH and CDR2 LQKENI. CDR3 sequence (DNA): TGTGCCAGCTCACCCCTGGGGGACAGGGCGAGTGAGCAGTACTTC. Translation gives CASSPLGDRASEQYF.